The entry that follows covers one T cell receptor beta chain sequence. This clonotype was counted at least ten times. Its target antigen remains unknown. Per-nucleotide qualities are absent, and no much larger clonotype sits a single base away. This entry comes from a study of human T cells and chemical hapten exposure (dated by TCRdb to 2020 to 2023). As for the study more broadly: For sensitization, 2% DPC in acetone was applied to an approximately 2 cm by approximately 2 cm area of upper inner arm skin. Patch testing was performed on the upper back with Finn chambers containing 0.01% DPC, and the patch tests were scored after 6 days according to International Contact Dermatitis Research Group standards. Throughout the approximately 24-week study period, patients were also given weekly therapeutic DPC doses on the scalp. Peripheral blood TCR repertoire changes were tracked in vivo in alopecia patients during primary and secondary sensitization to the hapten diphenylcyclopropenone (DPC). Patient blood was sampled pre-sensitization (week 0) and at 2, 6 and about 24 weeks after DPC sensitization. Libraries were pooled for sequencing, and per-sample TCR yields varied mainly because of small differences in library volumes within the pool. About 29 alopecia patients gave blood for TCR sequencing at one to four time points (pre-sensitization, 2, 6 and 24 weeks). The patient cohort, mostly female, included alopecia areata with under or over 50% scalp involvement, alopecia totalis and alopecia universalis.

Here is what the overall study found, with its caveats: Alopecia, a presumed autoimmune disease, was present in all patients, so the immune response of the patients might differ from that of healthy individuals. Significantly more large CDR3 similarity clusters were formed by expanded TCRs than by pre-sensitization or healthy control sets, consistent with antigen-driven responses. No change with DPC sensitization was found in the number of TCRs above 1 in 1000 frequency, and no evidence of global repertoire structure alterations was found. The number of PT1 expanded TCRs positively correlated with patch test score, significant at thresholds 8, 16 and 32 but not 4. After repeated subsampling, changes were observed in the strength of the expansion versus patch-test correlation and in the threshold at which the correlation became significant.

V lost 4 bases and J lost 4 bases, and the count of bases not matched to a germline gene is 3. The CDR3 starts with the cysteine, ends with the phenylalanine, and has 14 residues. The read is trimmed to its CDR3 DNA, 42 bases read in frame from base 1. Library preparation used RACE. Instrument on record: NextSeq 500. During library preparation, unique molecular identifiers were attached to individual cDNA molecules so that TCRs could be counted in a quantitative, reproducible way. For every blood RNA sample, sequencing covered both the TCR alpha and TCR beta chains. The paper's processing steps were these. The median number of TCRs per sample was roughly 98,000, ranging from roughly 20,000 to 700,000. V, J and CDR3 annotation of the TCR reads was carried out using the Decombinator software suite. To make PS versus PT1 abundance plots, every sample was subsampled to the same number of TCRs (28,000). TCRs were defined as expanded if absent before sensitization and observed at least eight times at the 2-week time point. TCRdb took the public reads, trimmed them with fastp at Q25, ran MiXCR for clone calling and kept in-frame beta chains. Identical CDR3 protein sequences are pooled into one entry, listed with their most common genes and DNA. The V and J calls follow TCRdb's processing rather than the paper's. Across this sample there are some 90,000 distinct CDR3 sequences, with roughly 10% seen only once. The ten most abundant clones make up about 1% of the sample.

The sample's time point label, decoded: patch test 3, about 24 weeks after DPC sensitization. The treatment or condition tag for this specimen amounts to: therapeutic diphenylcyclopropenone sensitization with weekly scalp DPC. At each patch-test visit, blood was drawn before the patch test was applied. Eligible patients were aged 18 to 70, diagnosed with alopecia, deemed suitable for DPC therapy, and excluded if pregnant. Total RNA was extracted from unfractionated whole blood collected in Tempus Blood RNA tubes. The chain uses TRBV12-3 or TRBV12-4 and TRBJ2-7, and TRBD2 matches 11 of the central bases. The source is a woman in her 30s with alopecia areata. Some clones in this sample may be carry-over from other donors' samples. The specimen comprised whole blood, sampled in connection with sensitization to the hapten diphenylcyclopropenone (DPC). The DNA is as follows: TGTGCCAGCAGTTCCAGACTAGCGGGGTACGAGCAGTACTTC. This is translated as CASSSRLAGYEQYF.